The sequence of this T cell receptor (beta chain) was determined in a study of cytomegalovirus exposure and HLA in healthy donors. Whole-study results and caveats: At a 0.05 false discovery rate, a later analysis found about 17,000 TCR beta sequences to be associated with HLA alleles. An analysis that came later showed most CMV-associated TCR beta chains appearing HLA-restricted. Common viral pathogens (according to a later analysis) appeared linked to several of the most significant clusters.

60 Vbeta and 13 Jbeta primers were used in PCR. Assay: immunoSEQ multiplex PCR; the TCRdb copy retains only in-frame clones and omits some. The record lists over 100,000 clones, of which the ten most abundant hold roughly 1.7%. With regard to this clone: Its antigen is undetermined.

The sample comprised PBMCs. This receptor was obtained from a middle-aged woman in good health and CMV-seropositive.

DNA of the CDR3: TGTGCCGGCGTTTATATTAAACAGGGCATGGACGAGCAGTACTTC. It specifies CAGVYIKQGMDEQYF. The chain recombines TRBV5-6 with TRBJ2-7, with D perhaps TRBD1 (6 bases). This CDR3 contains 15 residues. Germline V lookup: CDR1 SGHDT, CDR2 YYEEEE. V was cut by 10 bases and J by 5 bases, with 25 bases left in between.